The T cell receptor (beta chain) described here comes from a study of T cell responses to AZD1222 COVID-19 vaccine. Points from the study as a whole: Donors were mostly white British, more females; clonal diversity possibly underestimated. No repertoire was sampled before or during the peak T cell response, only after it. Among vaccine-associated CD4 TCRs, coverage spanned spike, with dominance at 160-218 and 743-854.

Only in-frame clones appear in the TCRdb table, and some are missing; sequencing was by immunoSEQ multiplex PCR. Altogether approximately 110,000 clones are present, around 90% being singletons, with the ten largest covering 4% to 4.5%. V lost 3 bases, J lost 4 bases, and 13 bases lay in between. There are 15 residues in the CDR3. Per germline, CDR1 SGHTA and CDR2 FQGTGA. Worth noting for this clone: The antigen is undetermined.

The sequencing here drew on peripheral blood, taken on day 0 of AZD1222 vaccination. This receptor was obtained from an adult in good health. This rearrangement joins TRBV7-3 to TRBJ1-3, with a weak D call TRBD1 (6 bases). CDR3 in amino acids: CASSLGRGSGNTIYF. The CDR3 nucleotides are TGTGCCAGCAGCTTGGGTAGGGGGTCCGGAAACACCATATATTTT.